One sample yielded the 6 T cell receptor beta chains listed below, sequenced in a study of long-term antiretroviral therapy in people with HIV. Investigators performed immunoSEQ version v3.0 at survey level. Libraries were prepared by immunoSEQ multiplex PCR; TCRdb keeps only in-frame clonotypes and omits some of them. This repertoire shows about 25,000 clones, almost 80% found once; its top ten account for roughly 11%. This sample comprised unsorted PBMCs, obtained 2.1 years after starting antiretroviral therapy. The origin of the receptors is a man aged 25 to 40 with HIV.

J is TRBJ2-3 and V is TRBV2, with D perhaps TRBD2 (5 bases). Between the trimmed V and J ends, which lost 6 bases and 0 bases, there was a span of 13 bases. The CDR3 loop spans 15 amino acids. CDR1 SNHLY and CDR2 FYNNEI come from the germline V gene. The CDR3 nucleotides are TGTGCCAGCAGCAAGCGGCGGGCGAGCACAGATACGCAGTATTTT. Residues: CASSKRRASTDTQYF.

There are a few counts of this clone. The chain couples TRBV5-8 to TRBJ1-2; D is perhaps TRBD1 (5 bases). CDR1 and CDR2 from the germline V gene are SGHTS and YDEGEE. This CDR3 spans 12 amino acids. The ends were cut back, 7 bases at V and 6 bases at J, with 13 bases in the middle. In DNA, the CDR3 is TGTGCCAGCCTTCGGGGGTTGGATGGCTACACCTTC. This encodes CASLRGLDGYTF. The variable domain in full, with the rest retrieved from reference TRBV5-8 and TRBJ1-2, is EAGVTQSPTHLIKTRGQQATLRCSPISGHTSVYWYQQALGLGLQFLLWYDEGEERNRGNFPPRFSGRQFPNYSSELNVNALELEDSALYLCASLRGLDGYTFGSGTRLTVV.

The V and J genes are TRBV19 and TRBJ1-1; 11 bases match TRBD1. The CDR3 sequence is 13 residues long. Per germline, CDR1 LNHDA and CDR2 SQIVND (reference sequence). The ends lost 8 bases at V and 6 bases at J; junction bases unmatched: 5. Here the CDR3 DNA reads TGTGCCAGTTTGGACAGGGGGCGACCTGAAGCTTTCTTT. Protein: CASLDRGRPEAFF.

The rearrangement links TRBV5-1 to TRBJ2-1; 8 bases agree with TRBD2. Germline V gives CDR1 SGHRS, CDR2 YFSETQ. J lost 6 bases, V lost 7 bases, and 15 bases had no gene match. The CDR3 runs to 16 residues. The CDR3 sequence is CASRPEGSGVVNEQFF. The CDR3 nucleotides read TGCGCCAGCCGCCCCGAGGGTAGCGGGGTGGTCAATGAGCAGTTCTTC.

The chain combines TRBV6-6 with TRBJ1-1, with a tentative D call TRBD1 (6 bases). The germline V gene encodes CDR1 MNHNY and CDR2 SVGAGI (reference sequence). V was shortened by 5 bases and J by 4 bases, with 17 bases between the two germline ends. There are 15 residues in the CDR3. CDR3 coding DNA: TGTGCCAGCAGTAACCCGACAGGTTTGGGCACTGAAGCTTTCTTT. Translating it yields CASSNPTGLGTEAFF.

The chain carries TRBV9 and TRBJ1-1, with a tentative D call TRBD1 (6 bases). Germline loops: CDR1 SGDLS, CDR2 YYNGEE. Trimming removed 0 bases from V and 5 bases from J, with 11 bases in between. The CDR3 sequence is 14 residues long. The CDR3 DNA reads TGTGCCAGCAGCGTAGCGAAAGGGGGTACTGAAGCTTTCTTT. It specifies CASSVAKGGTEAFF. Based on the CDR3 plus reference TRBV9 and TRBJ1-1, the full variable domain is DSGVTQTPKHLITATGQRVTLRCSPRSGDLSVYWYQQSLDQGLQFLIQYYNGEERAKGNILERFSAQQFPDLHSELNLSSLELGDSALYFCASSVAKGGTEAFFGQGTRLTVV.